The 14 T cell receptor beta chains in this list originate from one sample, sequenced in a study of CD8 T cells in Susac syndrome (dated by TCRdb to between 2017 and 2020). Libraries were constructed by the immunoSEQ multiplex PCR assay. RNA was extracted with the RNeasy kit and 0.5 to 1 ug was reverse transcribed using random hexamers. TCRdb's own reprocessing of the public reads used fastp at Q25 and MiXCR and kept productive beta chains. Rows with one shared CDR3 protein collapse into an entry with the most common genes and DNA. Present in this sample are about 190,000 distinct CDR3 sequences, around 95% of which were seen just once. Jointly, the top ten make up roughly 0.093% of the sample. The sequenced sample was CD4+ T cells from PBMCs. All receptors derive from a human donor with Susac syndrome.

This sequence joins TRBV18 and TRBJ2-5, with a possible D match to TRBD1 (6 bases). The CDR3 runs to 13 residues. The V end was cut by 4 bases, the J end by 3 bases, with 9 bases between. Germline CDR1 and CDR2: KGHSH and LQKENI. The CDR3 bases are TGTGCCAGCTCACTTGGACAGAAAGAGACCCAGTACTTC. This translates into CASSLGQKETQYF.

The chain combines TRBV4-1 with TRBJ2-7; 8 nucleotides align to TRBD2. Per germline, CDR1 MGHRA and CDR2 YSYEKL. This CDR3 region has 17 residues. J was trimmed by 4 bases and V by 0 bases; bases with no gene match: 11. CDR3 nucleotide sequence: TGCGCCAGCAGCCAAGATACGCCGGGAGGGGTTGAGTACGAGCAGTACTTC. Translated, it gives CASSQDTPGGVEYEQYF.

This sequence joins TRBV20-1 and TRBJ1-4, with TRBD1 identical over 7 bases. There are 13 residues in the CDR3. Trimming at V came to 6 bases and at J to 5 bases, leaving 6 bases not matched to a gene. The germline V gene has CDR1 DFQATT and CDR2 SNEGSKA (reference sequence). In DNA form, the CDR3 reads TGCAGTGCAGGGGGCCGTCGGAATGAAAAACTGTTTTTT. Amino acid sequence: CSAGGRRNEKLFF.

The genes are TRBV2 and TRBJ1-2, with 7 bases aligning to TRBD1. V dropped 6 bases and J dropped 10; count of bases not matched to a gene: 8. Germline-derived CDR1 and CDR2 are SNHLY and FYNNEI. This CDR3 region has 12 residues. The CDR3 coding sequence is TGTGCCAGCAGACCAACAGGGGCGGACTACACCTTC. Translation: CASRPTGADYTF.

The chain carries TRBV3-1 and TRBJ2-7; 7 nucleotides match TRBD1. With V trimmed by 6 bases and J by 3 bases, 8 bases remained unmatched. The CDR3 has 14 residues. Germline V gives CDR1 LGHDT, CDR2 YNNKEL (reference sequence). The CDR3 DNA sequence: TGTGCCAGCAGAGAGACAGGGCGGAACTACGAGCAGTACTTC. It is translated as CASRETGRNYEQYF.

The genes are TRBV27 and TRBJ1-1; possibly TRBD1 for D (6 bases). Germline values: CDR1 MNHEY, CDR2 SMNVEV (reference sequence). The CDR3 is made up of 13 amino acids. The V and J ends lost 5 bases and 7 bases respectively, with 14 bases between them. CDR3 protein: CASSLNTRGEAFF. The CDR3 DNA is TGTGCCAGCAGTCTGAATACCAGGGGTGAAGCTTTCTTT.

This clonotype was picked up a small number of times. The V and J genes are TRBV13 and TRBJ1-1; D not resolved. Germline V CDR1 and CDR2: PRHDT, FYEKMQ (reference sequence). V was shortened by 2 bases and J by 1 base, with 5 bases between the two germline ends. The CDR3 runs 13 residues. CDR3 in DNA: TGTGCCAGCAGCTTATCCCCGAACACTGAAGCTTTCTTT. This encodes CASSLSPNTEAFF. Supplemented by reference TRBV13 and TRBJ1-1, the full variable domain reads AAGVIQSPRHLIKEKRETATLKCYPIPRHDTVYWYQQGPGQDPQFLISFYEKMQSDKGSIPDRFSAQQFSDYHSELNMSSLELGDSALYFCASSLSPNTEAFFGQGTRLTVV.

This chain joins TRBV30 and TRBJ1-4, with 11 bases fitting TRBD1. With 0 bases clipped from V and 5 bases from J, the junction kept 5 bases outside the gene matches. This CDR3 contains 16 residues. The germline V gene encodes CDR1 GTSNPN and CDR2 SVGIG (reference sequence). The CDR3 DNA is TGTGCCTGGAGTGTACCTGGGACAGGGGGAAATGAAAAACTGTTTTTT. Its protein is CAWSVPGTGGNEKLFF.

J is TRBJ2-7 and V is TRBV9; D assignment may be TRBD1 or TRBD2 (5 bases each). Germline-derived CDR1 and CDR2 are SGDLS and YYNGEE. The CDR3 consists of 13 residues. V lost 3 bases and J lost 11, with 18 bases in between. The CDR3 coding sequence is TGTGCCAGCAGCGCCGATCCCCGACAGACTAAGTACTTC. It yields the protein CASSADPRQTKYF.

The rearrangement links TRBV24-1 to TRBJ2-5, with TRBD1 identical over 9 bases. The V segment lost 4 bases and the J segment 4 bases; nucleotides outside the gene matches: 6. Germline CDR1 reads KGHDR; CDR2 reads SFDVKD. This CDR3 contains 15 residues. The CDR3 here is CATSDPTGGGETQYF. The CDR3 DNA reads as TGTGCCACCAGTGACCCGACAGGGGGAGGAGAGACCCAGTACTTC.

The rearrangement uses TRBV20-1 and TRBJ2-7; the match to TRBD1 covers 7 bases. Trimming took 5 bases from V and 0 from J; bases not matched to a gene: 4. The CDR3 has 13 amino acids. Germline values: CDR1 DFQATT, CDR2 SNEGSKA (reference sequence). The CDR3 region has the DNA TGCAGTGCTGAATGGGACAGCTCCTACGAGCAGTACTTC. This gives the protein CSAEWDSSYEQYF.

This chain links TRBV5-4 with TRBJ2-3, with a tentative D call TRBD1 (6 bases). This CDR3 is 15 amino acids long. Between the trimmed V and J ends, which lost 4 bases and 1 base, there was a span of 13 bases. CDR1 is SGHNT and CDR2 is YYREEE in the germline V gene (reference sequence). The CDR3 is CASSRNREGTDTQYF. The CDR3 coding sequence is TGTGCCAGCAGCAGAAACAGGGAAGGCACAGATACGCAGTATTTT.

This chain uses TRBV30 with TRBJ1-6, with D unclear. Germline V gene data show CDR1 as GTSNPN and CDR2 as SVGIG (reference sequence). The CDR3 runs 13 residues. With 0 bases removed from V and 10 bases from J, the gap between germline ends came to 10 bases. CDR3 loop: CAWSVNQQSPLHF. CDR3 bases: TGTGCCTGGAGTGTAAATCAACAATCACCCCTCCACTTT.

The chain carries TRBV28 and TRBJ2-1, with 10 nucleotides matching TRBD2. Germline CDR1 reads MDHEN; CDR2 reads SYDVKM. The J segment lost 8 bases and the V segment lost 3 bases, leaving 10 bases of the junction unmatched. This CDR3 is built from 16 residues. The DNA of the CDR3 is TGTGCCAGCAGTTTTCAAGGGACTAGCGAAATCGATGAGCAGTTCTTC. Translated, it gives CASSFQGTSEIDEQFF.